Following are 23 T cell receptor beta chains from one sample sequenced in a study of beta chain features in type 1 diabetes. Expressed TCRB transcripts were sequenced because the isolated RNA had all been reverse transcribed beforehand. Method: immunoSEQ multiplex PCR; TCRdb's copy keeps in-frame clones and lacks some. The sample lists over 100,000 clones; almost 40% were seen once. Material: stem cell memory CD4+ T cells from blood. Every receptor here comes from a woman aged 18-29 years in good health.

This clone was seen repeatedly, ten times or more. This chain links TRBV23-1 with TRBJ2-3; no reliable D call. TRBV23-1 is labeled an ORF, and its function is uncertain. Trimming shortened V by 4 bases and J by 5 bases, and 4 bases separated the two germline ends. CDR3 length equals 11 residues. The DNA of the CDR3 is TGCGCCAGCAGTCCTAGAGATACGCAGTATTTT. The encoded protein is CASSPRDTQYF.

This chain links TRBV5-1 with TRBJ1-2; D is possibly TRBD1 (5 bases). Trimming removed 0 bases at V and 4 bases at J, with 10 bases between. Germline lookup yields CDR1 SGHRS and CDR2 YFSETQ. This CDR3 is 14 amino acids long. CDR3 sequence: CASSLDSGLYGYTF. The CDR3 DNA sequence: TGCGCCAGCAGCTTGGATTCAGGGCTCTATGGCTACACCTTC.

CDR3 protein: CASSEGQGAYEQYF. The CDR3 DNA follows: TGTGCCAGCAGCGAGGGACAGGGGGCCTACGAGCAGTACTTC. The chain joins TRBV9 to TRBJ2-7, with 11 bases fitting TRBD1. With 3 bases clipped from V and 2 bases from J, the junction kept 1 base outside the gene matches. Germline V gene data show CDR1 as SGDLS and CDR2 as YYNGEE. This CDR3 region has 14 residues.

V usage is TRBV29-1 and J usage is TRBJ1-2; 7 nucleotides agree with TRBD1. The J segment lost 3 bases and the V segment lost 4 bases, leaving 5 bases of the junction unmatched. This CDR3 has 13 amino acids. Germline CDR1 SQVTM, CDR2 ANQGSEA. The CDR3 reads CSVGQGQDYGYTF. CDR3 coding DNA: TGCAGCGTTGGGCAAGGACAGGACTATGGCTACACCTTC.

The rearrangement joins TRBV4-2 to TRBJ2-7, with 7 nucleotides matching TRBD1. CDR3 length equals 15 residues. The V segment lost 0 bases and the J segment 3 bases; nucleotides outside the gene matches: 5. Germline assignment: CDR1 LGHNA and CDR2 YNFKEQ. CDR3: CASSQERRGLYEQYF. Here the CDR3 DNA reads TGTGCCAGCAGCCAAGAGCGTAGGGGGCTCTACGAGCAGTACTTC.

In its sample, this clone was seen a few times. This chain links TRBV27 with TRBJ1-5; D is perhaps TRBD1 (6 bases). Germline V lookup: CDR1 MNHEY, CDR2 SMNVEV (reference sequence). V was shortened by 6 bases and J by 3 bases, with 12 bases between the two germline ends. CDR3 size: 14 residues. CDR3 nucleotide sequence: TGTGCCAGCAGCTTGAGGGGGAACAATCAGCCCCAGCATTTT. This translates into CASSLRGNNQPQHF.

The chain has TRBV28 and TRBJ2-1; D gene uncertain. CDR1 is MDHEN, CDR2 SYDVKM, per germline. This CDR3 is 15 amino acids long. V was pared by 5 bases and J by 10 bases, with 21 bases between. The CDR3 DNA sequence: TGTGCCAGCAGTGGCGCAGAGTACTCCAGAGGCGAGCAGTTCTTC. Its protein is CASSGAEYSRGEQFF.

The chain has TRBV28 and TRBJ2-1; no definite D call. Trimming pared 7 bases from V and 5 bases from J, leaving 18 bases between. This CDR3 contains 15 residues. Germline loops: CDR1 MDHEN, CDR2 SYDVKM. Written as DNA, the CDR3 is TGTGCCAGCATCCGAGGAGCACCCACACACAATGAGCAGTTCTTC. Protein sequence: CASIRGAPTHNEQFF.

In its sample, this clone was seen a few times. CDR3 residues: CSALYREAFF. CDR3 DNA sequence: TGCAGTGCTCTATACAGGGAAGCTTTCTTT. The chain is built from TRBV20-1 and TRBJ1-1; D is perhaps TRBD1 (5 bases). Trimming removed 5 bases at V and 8 bases at J, with 9 bases between. Per germline, CDR1 DFQATT and CDR2 SNEGSKA (reference sequence). The CDR3 length is 10 residues.

This chain connects TRBV30 to TRBJ2-1, with 9 bases identical to TRBD1. Germline loops: CDR1 GTSNPN, CDR2 SVGIG (reference sequence). After removal of 0 bases from V and 4 bases from J, the junction contained 4 bases not matched to a gene. This CDR3 is 15 amino acids long. CDR3 nucleotides: TGTGCCTGGAGTGTATCGACAGGGGGTTACAATGAGCAGTTCTTC. Translating it yields CAWSVSTGGYNEQFF.

This clone was counted only a few times. The rearrangement uses TRBV7-3 and TRBJ2-3, with D possibly being TRBD2 (6 bases). V was cut by 1 base and J by 3 bases, with 17 bases left in between. CDR1 SGHTA and CDR2 FQGTGA come from the germline V gene. CDR3 length: 17 amino acids. In DNA form, the CDR3 reads TGTGCCAGCAGCTTAAGAAAGGGCGGGAATCGGACAGATACGCAGTATTTT. Translating gives CASSLRKGGNRTDTQYF.

CDR3 loop: CASSPPGSSYGYTF. CDR3 nucleotides: TGTGCCAGCAGCCCCCCGGGTTCGAGTTATGGCTACACCTTC. The chain uses TRBV28 and TRBJ1-2; no clear D gene. The CDR3 totals 14 residues. Germline V gives CDR1 MDHEN, CDR2 SYDVKM. V gave up 6 bases and J gave up 5 bases, with 16 bases separating them.

The chain joins TRBV28 to TRBJ1-2; D is unclear. CDR3 length: 12 amino acids. Germline V lookup: CDR1 MDHEN, CDR2 SYDVKM. V was cut by 3 bases and J by 7 bases, with 9 bases left in between. This chain's CDR3 is CASSFISSGYTF. The CDR3 nucleotides read TGTGCCAGCAGTTTTATATCCTCTGGCTACACCTTC.

The chain joins TRBV6-4 to TRBJ2-3, with D uncertain. The CDR3 sequence is 16 residues long. V was clipped by 2 bases and J by 3 bases, with 15 bases between them. The germline CDR1 and CDR2 sequences are MRHNA and SNTAGT. In DNA form, the CDR3 reads TGTGCCAGCAGTGACCGGTCCAGCGTGGTGACAGATACGCAGTATTTT. It codes for CASSDRSSVVTDTQYF.

A few counts support this clone. The V gene is TRBV28, the J gene TRBJ2-3, with 7 positions matching TRBD2. The germline gives CDR1 MDHEN, CDR2 SYDVKM. This CDR3 has 16 residues. V shed 4 bases, J shed 4 bases, and the junction held 11 bases outside the gene matches. The CDR3 sequence is CASSSPGAGEADTQYF. The CDR3 bases are TGTGCCAGCAGTTCCCCTGGGGCGGGAGAGGCAGATACGCAGTATTTT.

In DNA form, the CDR3 reads TGTGCCAGCAGCCTGGACAGGGGAGGGCAACGGCCCCAGCATTTT. Its protein is CASSLDRGGQRPQHF. V gene TRBV7-8 combines with J gene TRBJ1-5; TRBD1 matches 9 bases. The CDR3 loop spans 15 amino acids. Trimming removed 5 bases from V and 9 bases from J; junction bases left unmatched: 11. CDR1 is SGHVS, CDR2 FQNEAQ, per germline.

This clone was seen more than once but under ten times. This chain's CDR3 is CASSQGAGGQPQHF. The CDR3 nucleotides read TGCGCCAGCAGCCAAGGAGCTGGCGGTCAGCCCCAGCATTTT. The V gene is TRBV4-3, the J gene TRBJ1-5, with unresolved D. V lost 1 base and J 6 bases, leaving 10 bases between the germline ends. The CDR3 consists of 14 residues. Looked up from germline, CDR1 is LGHNA and CDR2 is YSLEER.

This clone was observed a handful of times. The rearrangement links TRBV30 to TRBJ1-4, with D unclear. V dropped 7 bases and J dropped 10 bases, with 19 bases sitting between them. Per the germline V gene, CDR1 is GTSNPN and CDR2 is SVGIG (reference sequence). The CDR3 loop spans 13 amino acids. As DNA, the CDR3 is TGTGCCTTCCTAGCGGGAGGGATGGGAAAACTGTTTTTT. This translates into CAFLAGGMGKLFF.

This rearrangement joins TRBV11-1 to TRBJ2-7; TRBD2 matches 7 bases. The CDR3 is 16 amino acids. Germline values: CDR1 SGHAT, CDR2 FQDESV (reference sequence). Losses at the gene ends were 5 bases for V and 7 bases for J; bases not matched to a gene: 17. The CDR3 spells CASSPLVASGHSEQYF. In DNA, the CDR3 is TGTGCCAGCAGCCCGCTGGTGGCTAGCGGCCATTCGGAGCAGTACTTC.

The V and J genes are TRBV30 and TRBJ2-4; 10 bases are a match to TRBD1. Germline CDR1 is GTSNPN and CDR2 is SVGIG (reference sequence). V gave up 2 bases and J gave up 8 bases; unmatched junction bases: 9. The CDR3 extends over 15 amino acids. The CDR3 coding sequence is TGTGCCTGGAGTTCCCTCGGGACAGGGGCATACATTCAGTACTTC. Its translation is CAWSSLGTGAYIQYF.

The chain links TRBV29-1 to TRBJ2-1; D not resolved. Germline CDR1 is SQVTM and CDR2 is ANQGSEA. Between the trimmed V and J ends, which lost 3 bases and 2 bases, there was a span of 8 bases. The CDR3 spans 13 residues. The CDR3 spells CSVEQAAYNEQFF. DNA of the CDR3: TGCAGCGTTGAGCAGGCCGCCTACAATGAGCAGTTCTTC.

The CDR3 DNA sequence: TGTGCCAGCAGTGAATTACCTAGCTCCTACGAGCAGTACTTC. Protein sequence: CASSELPSSYEQYF. V and J are TRBV25-1 and TRBJ2-7; D unresolved. V lost 1 base and J 0 bases, leaving 7 bases between the germline ends. CDR1 and CDR2 from the germline V gene are MGHDK and SYGVNS. The CDR3 has 14 residues.

This chain uses TRBV7-6 with TRBJ1-2; 9 bases match TRBD1. Germline V CDR1 and CDR2: SGHVS, FNYEAQ. The CDR3 runs 15 residues. V was pared by 4 bases and J by 4 bases, with 7 bases of the junction left unmatched. Here the CDR3 DNA reads TGTGCCAGCAGCTCACCGGGACAGGGCTTCTATGGCTACACCTTC. This encodes CASSSPGQGFYGYTF.